The clone carrying this TCR beta chain occurred a few times. The CDR3 covers 15 residues. The junction had 8 bases not matched to a gene; V was cut back by 5 bases and J by 7 bases. Germline V gives CDR1 MDHEN, CDR2 SYDVKM. Libraries were prepared by immunoSEQ multiplex PCR; TCRdb keeps only in-frame clonotypes and omits some of them. Here the sample spans about 47,000 clones, 79% being singletons. The data originate from a study of T cells in tumors after PD-1 blockade. Template: tumor biopsy or peripheral blood genomic DNA, roughly 550-6,500 ng per sample. Sequencing was performed on PBMCs, taken before anti-PD-1 treatment. The TCR sequence derives from a human donor with basal cell carcinoma. This chain joins TRBV28 and TRBJ1-4; TRBD1 matches at 9 bases. The CDR3 coding sequence is TGTGCCAGCAGTGCCCAGACAGGGGGAGGTGAAAAACTGTTTTTT. It translates to CASSAQTGGGEKLFF.